This T cell receptor beta chain was documented in a study of sequential checkpoint blockade in melanoma. Turning to the study itself: Each arm's sequence ended with maintenance nivolumab.

Repertoires were generated with immunoSEQ multiplex PCR, while TCRdb's copy carries only in-frame clones and drops some. The data hold 10,000 to 15,000 clones, with about 86% observed a single time. This CDR3 is built from 14 residues. The junction had 5 bases not matched to a gene; V was cut back by 4 bases and J by 5 bases. CDR1 and CDR2 (germline): SGDLS, YYNGEE. The treatment here: randomized to nivolumab then ipilimumab (arm A) or the reverse (arm B). The sequencing here drew on CD8+ T cells sorted from blood (inferred from file names), taken from a patient given nivolumab and ipilimumab in sequence. The gene calls are TRBV9 and TRBJ2-1; 8 bases line up with TRBD2. The sequence was collected from a human donor with melanoma. The CDR3 loop is CASSTGLAHNEQFF. CDR3 nucleotide sequence: TGTGCCAGCAGCACAGGACTAGCCCACAATGAGCAGTTCTTC.